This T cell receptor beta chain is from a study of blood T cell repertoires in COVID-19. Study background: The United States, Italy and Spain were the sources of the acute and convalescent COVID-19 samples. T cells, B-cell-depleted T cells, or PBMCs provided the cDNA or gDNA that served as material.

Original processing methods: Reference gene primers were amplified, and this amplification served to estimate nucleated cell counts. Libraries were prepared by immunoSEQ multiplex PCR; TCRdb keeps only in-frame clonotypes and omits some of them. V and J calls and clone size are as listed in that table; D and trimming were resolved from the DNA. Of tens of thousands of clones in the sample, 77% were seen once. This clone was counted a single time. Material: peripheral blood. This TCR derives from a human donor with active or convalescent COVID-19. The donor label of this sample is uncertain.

For the CDR3, the DNA is TGTGCCGCGGGGGTATTACCCCCCCCCGCGAACACCGGGGAGCTGTTTTTT. Translating it yields CAAGVLPPPANTGELFF. The rearrangement joins TRBV28 to TRBJ2-2, with 7 bases lining up with TRBD2. J gave up 0 bases and V 11 bases, and 15 bases lay outside the gene matches. The CDR3 totals 17 residues. Germline V gene data show CDR1 as MDHEN and CDR2 as SYDVKM.